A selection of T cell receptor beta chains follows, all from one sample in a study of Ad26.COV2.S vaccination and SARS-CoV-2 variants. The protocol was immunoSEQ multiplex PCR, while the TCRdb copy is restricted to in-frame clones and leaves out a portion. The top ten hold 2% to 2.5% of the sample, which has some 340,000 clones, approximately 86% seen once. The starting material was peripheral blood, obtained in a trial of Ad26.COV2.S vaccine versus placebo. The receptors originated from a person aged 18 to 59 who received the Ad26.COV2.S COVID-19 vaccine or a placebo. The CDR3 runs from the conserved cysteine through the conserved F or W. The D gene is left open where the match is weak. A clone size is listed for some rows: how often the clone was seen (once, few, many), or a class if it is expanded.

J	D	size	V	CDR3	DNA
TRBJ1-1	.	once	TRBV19	CATMDLHTEAFF	TGTGCCACCATGGACCTTCACACTGAAGCTTTCTTT
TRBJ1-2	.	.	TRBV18	CASSPPGDKSYGYTF	TGTGCCAGCTCACCGCCGGGGGACAAGAGCTATGGCTACACCTTC
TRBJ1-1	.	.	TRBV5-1	CASSLIGNTEAFF	TGCGCCAGCAGCTTAATAGGGAACACTGAAGCTTTCTTT
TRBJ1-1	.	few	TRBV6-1	CASSEGDYTEAFF	TGTGCCAGCAGTGAAGGTGATTACACTGAAGCTTTCTTT
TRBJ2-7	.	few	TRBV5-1	CASSRGTPPGEQYF	TGCGCCAGCAGTCGCGGGACCCCACCAGGGGAGCAGTACTTC
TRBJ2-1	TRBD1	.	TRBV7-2	CASSGSRDREFF	TGTGCCAGCAGCGGAAGTCGGGACAGGGAGTTCTTC
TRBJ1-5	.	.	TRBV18	CASSPPGGAGQPQHF	TGTGCCAGCTCACCCCCCGGGGGGGCAGGGCAGCCCCAGCATTTT
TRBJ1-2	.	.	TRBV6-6	CASSYSSGTLYGYTF	TGTGCCAGCAGTTACTCGTCCGGGACGCTATATGGCTACACCTTC
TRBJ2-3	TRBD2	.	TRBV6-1	CASSEERAGGTDTQYF	TGTGCCAGCAGTGAAGAAAGGGCGGGGGGGACAGATACGCAGTATTTT
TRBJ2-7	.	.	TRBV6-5	CASSYSAREQYF	TGTGCCAGCAGTTACTCGGCCCGGGAGCAGTACTTC
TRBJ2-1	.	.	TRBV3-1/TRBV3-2	CASSHAWGGPLNEQFF	TGTGCCAGCAGCCACGCGTGGGGGGGGCCGTTAAATGAGCAGTTCTTC
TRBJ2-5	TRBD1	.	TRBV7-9	CASNLIGPGGSPGETQYF	TGTGCCAGCAATTTGATAGGGCCAGGGGGTTCCCCTGGAGAGACCCAGTACTTC
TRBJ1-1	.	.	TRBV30	CAWSVRGGNTEAFF	TGTGCCTGGAGTGTACGAGGGGGGAACACTGAAGCTTTCTTT
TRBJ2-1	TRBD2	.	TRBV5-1	CASRVEAGDYNEQFF	TGCGCCAGCAGGGTGGAAGCGGGGGATTACAATGAGCAGTTCTTC
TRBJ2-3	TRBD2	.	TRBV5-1	CASSWRGAVSDTQYF	TGCGCCAGCAGCTGGCGGGGGGCCGTATCAGATACGCAGTATTTT
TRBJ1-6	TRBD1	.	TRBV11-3	CASSRGQRNSPLHF	TGTGCCAGCAGTAGGGGACAGAGGAATTCACCCCTCCACTTT
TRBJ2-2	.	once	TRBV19	CASSLRTTGAIPGELFF	TGTGCCAGTAGCCTTAGGACTACAGGGGCGATTCCCGGGGAGCTGTTTTTT
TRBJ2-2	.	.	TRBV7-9	CASSLVGGGDGTGELFF	TGTGCCAGCAGCTTAGTCGGAGGGGGCGACGGCACCGGGGAGCTGTTTTTT
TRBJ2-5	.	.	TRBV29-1	CSVAPIQETQYF	TGCAGCGTTGCACCGATCCAAGAGACCCAGTACTTC
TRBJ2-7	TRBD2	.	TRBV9	CASSVGSGGIYEQYF	TGTGCCAGCAGCGTAGGTAGCGGGGGGATCTACGAGCAGTACTTC
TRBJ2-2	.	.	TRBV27	CASSRAYTGELFF	TGTGCCAGCAGCAGGGCTTACACCGGGGAGCTGTTTTTT
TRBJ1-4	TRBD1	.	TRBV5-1	CASKVGGQQNEKLFF	TGCGCCAGCAAAGTAGGGGGACAGCAGAATGAAAAACTGTTTTTT
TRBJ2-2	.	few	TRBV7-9	CASSLGAPNTGELFF	TGTGCCAGCAGCTTAGGGGCCCCGAACACCGGGGAGCTGTTTTTT
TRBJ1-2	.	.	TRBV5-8	CASSFGSYGYTF	TGTGCCAGCAGCTTTGGTAGCTATGGCTACACCTTC
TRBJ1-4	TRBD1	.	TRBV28	CASSYVRGRTNEKLFF	TGTGCCAGCAGTTACGTCAGGGGGAGAACTAATGAAAAACTGTTTTTT
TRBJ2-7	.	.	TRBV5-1	CASSGTLGEQYF	TGCGCCAGCAGCGGGACCCTCGGCGAGCAGTACTTC
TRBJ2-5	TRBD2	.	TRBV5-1	CASSLVGASGQETQYF	TGCGCCAGCAGCTTGGTTGGGGCTAGCGGCCAAGAGACCCAGTACTTC
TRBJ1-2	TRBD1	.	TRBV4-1	CASSQDPAGGYYDYGYTF	TGCGCCAGCAGCCAAGACCCCGCAGGGGGGTATTATGACTATGGCTACACCTTC